The clone carrying this T cell receptor (beta chain) occurred many times. The data derive from a study of blood T cell repertoires in COVID-19. Study summary: The United States, Italy and Spain were the sources of the acute and convalescent COVID-19 samples. The cDNA or gDNA used as material had been derived from T cells, B-cell-depleted T cells, or PBMCs.

Methods used by the authors: Nucleated cell number was recorded as an estimate derived from reference gene primer amplification. Clones were read by immunoSEQ multiplex PCR, and TCRdb kept only the in-frame ones, dropping some. V and J calls and clone size come straight from that table; D and trimming were deduced from the DNA. The sample yields about 120,000 clones, roughly 91% seen once. This CDR3 spans 13 amino acids. The germline gives CDR1 SNHLY, CDR2 FYNNEI. The J segment lost 8 bases and the V segment lost 5 bases, leaving 7 bases of the junction unmatched. The sequenced sample consisted of peripheral blood. The receptor was isolated from a woman between 45 and 60 years old with acute or convalescent COVID-19. The chain links TRBV2 to TRBJ1-2, with TRBD1 matching over 8 bases. CDR3 sequence: CASSLRDRRGYTF. Here the CDR3 DNA reads TGTGCCAGCAGTCTAAGGGACAGGCGGGGCTACACCTTC.